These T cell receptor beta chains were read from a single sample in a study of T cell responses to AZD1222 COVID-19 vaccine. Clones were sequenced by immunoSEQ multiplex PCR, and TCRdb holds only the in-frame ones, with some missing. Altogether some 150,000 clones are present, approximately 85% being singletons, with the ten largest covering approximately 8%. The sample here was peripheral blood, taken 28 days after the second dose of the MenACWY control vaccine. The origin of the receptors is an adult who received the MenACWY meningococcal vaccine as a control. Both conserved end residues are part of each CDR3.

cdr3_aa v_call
CASSDQYSNQPQHF TRBV2
CASSLFGTLVYEQYF TRBV11-2
CASSPRQGNNSPLHF TRBV7-2
CASSSGQEYGYTF TRBV18
CASSLDRSSYNEQFF TRBV4-2
CASSPRQGNYGYTF TRBV11-3
CASSKVGDRVFGRSSYNEQFF TRBV21-1
CATSRYLGEANEKLFF TRBV15
CASSKGTGNTGELFF TRBV6-4
CASSPPARQSDEKLFF TRBV19
CASSLGWEDTQYF TRBV11-3
CASSLVLGLGDYEQYF TRBV11-3
CASSPPGGSGNQPQHF TRBV18
CASSIRLAGVEDTQYF TRBV19
CASSLTPNNSPLHF TRBV11-2
CASSAVGRGTGELFF TRBV9
CSVGAPGQRNTEAFF TRBV29-1
CASSLRDPSNPGAGANVLTF TRBV5-5
CASGLAGGSEAFF TRBV12-5
CASSSPVREGNTGELFF TRBV19
CASSQVWREGGYEQYF TRBV3-1/TRBV3-2
CAWSVASSGANVLTF TRBV30
CASSEAGSNQPQHF TRBV9
CASTLATSNQPQHF TRBV19
CASSQDPGQNTDTQYF TRBV3-1/TRBV3-2
CAWRGQEAYNEQFF TRBV30
CASSYLRDRGDEQFF TRBV6-5
CASGLWAVPPQF TRBV12-5
CATSTDPWGGNEQFF TRBV19
CASSDGLAGGARETQYF TRBV5-1
CASSPGLAGGNTDTQYF TRBV6-6
CASSPTGTSGTLLNIQYF TRBV19
CASSPQGGEGGYTF TRBV28
CAWSVGTANNQPQHF TRBV30
CASSVTGMGNTIYF TRBV9
CASSSDVRGPNTEAFF TRBV5-6
CASRSRSGTELAKNIQYF TRBV28
CASTLRRGDTEAFF TRBV27
CASSWGGGENTEAFF TRBV5-1
CASIRDRGTYEQYF TRBV7-8
CASSYGENTIYF TRBV6-6
CASSYVQSTEAFF TRBV6-5
CASSLGQGTAGELFF TRBV27
CASSLFGGSGNTIYF TRBV5-6
CASSLGTVTDTQYF TRBV5-4
CASSFGPNNEQFF TRBV5-1
CASSTGTENTIYF TRBV6-5
CASSARGTGVGYTF TRBV21-1
CASSSAATNEKLFF TRBV7-8
CSAPRGTEAFF TRBV20-1
CASSRGGAIYNEQFF TRBV18
CASTGLPSSGNTIYF TRBV6-5
CASSLASGRADTQYF TRBV11-2
CAWKAAGRGDEQFF TRBV30
CASSQEWGSLGEQFF TRBV3-1/TRBV3-2
CASSAGGVWSNQPQHF TRBV18
CASSSMAGGRNNEQFF TRBV5-1
CSVYRTSGRNEQFF TRBV29-1
CASSRGGQPNEKLFF TRBV3-1/TRBV3-2